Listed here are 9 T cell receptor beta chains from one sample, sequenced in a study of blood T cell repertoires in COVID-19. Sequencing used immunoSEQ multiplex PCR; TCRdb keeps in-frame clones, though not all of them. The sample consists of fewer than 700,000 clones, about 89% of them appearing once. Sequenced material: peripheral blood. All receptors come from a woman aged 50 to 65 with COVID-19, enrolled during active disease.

This chain's CDR3 is CASSPGHLNTEAFF. The CDR3, as DNA: TGTGCCAGCAGTCCCGGACACCTGAACACTGAAGCTTTCTTT. J is TRBJ1-1 and V is TRBV6-5, with a possible D match to TRBD1 (5 bases). This CDR3 is built from 14 residues. Germline V gives CDR1 MNHEY, CDR2 SVGAGI. Deletions cut 5 bases from V and 0 bases from J, with 10 bases between.

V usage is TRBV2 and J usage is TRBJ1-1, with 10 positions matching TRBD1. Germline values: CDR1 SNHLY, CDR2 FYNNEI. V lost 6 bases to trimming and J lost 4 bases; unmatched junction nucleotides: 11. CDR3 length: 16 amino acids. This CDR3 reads CASRKRTGGGGTEAFF. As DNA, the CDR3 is TGTGCCAGCAGAAAAAGGACAGGGGGAGGAGGCACTGAAGCTTTCTTT.

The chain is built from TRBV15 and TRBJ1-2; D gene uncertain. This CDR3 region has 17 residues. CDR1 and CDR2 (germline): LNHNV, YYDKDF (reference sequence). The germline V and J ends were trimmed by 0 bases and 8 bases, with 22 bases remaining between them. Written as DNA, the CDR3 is TGTGCCACCAGCAGAGAGGAAATCCTGAGGGCCTCCGGGGGCTACACCTTC. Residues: CATSREEILRASGGYTF.

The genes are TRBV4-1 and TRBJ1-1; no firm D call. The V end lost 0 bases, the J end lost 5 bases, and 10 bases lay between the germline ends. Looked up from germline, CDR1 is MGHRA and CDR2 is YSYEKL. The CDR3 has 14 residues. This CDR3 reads CASSQEGSETEAFF. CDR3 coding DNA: TGCGCCAGCAGCCAAGAGGGCAGTGAGACTGAAGCTTTCTTT.

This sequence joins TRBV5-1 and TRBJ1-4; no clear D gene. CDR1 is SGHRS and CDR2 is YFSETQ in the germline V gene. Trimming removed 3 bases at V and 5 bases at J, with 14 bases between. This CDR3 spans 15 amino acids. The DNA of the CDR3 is TGCGCCAGCAGCTCTCGAGCGGACCTCAATGAAAAACTGTTTTTT. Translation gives CASSSRADLNEKLFF.

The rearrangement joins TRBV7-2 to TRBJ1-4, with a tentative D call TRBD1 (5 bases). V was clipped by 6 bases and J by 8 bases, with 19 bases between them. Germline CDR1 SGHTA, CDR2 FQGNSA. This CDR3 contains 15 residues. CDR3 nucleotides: TGTGCCAGCAGTCGACCCGTGGGGGGGGAAGAAAAACTGTTTTTT. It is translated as CASSRPVGGEEKLFF.

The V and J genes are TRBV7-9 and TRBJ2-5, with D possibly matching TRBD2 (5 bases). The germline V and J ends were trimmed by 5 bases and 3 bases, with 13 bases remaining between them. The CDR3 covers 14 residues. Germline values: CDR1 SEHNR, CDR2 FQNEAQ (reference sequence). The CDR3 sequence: CASSLAPGEETQYF. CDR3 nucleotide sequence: TGTGCCAGCAGCCTCGCCCCCGGGGAAGAGACCCAGTACTTC. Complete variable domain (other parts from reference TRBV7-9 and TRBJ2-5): DTGVSQNPRHKITKRGQNVTFRCDPISEHNRLYWYRQTLGQGPEFLTYFQNEAQLEKSRLLSDRFSAERPKGSFSTLEIQRTEQGDSAMYLCASSLAPGEETQYFGPGTRLLVL.

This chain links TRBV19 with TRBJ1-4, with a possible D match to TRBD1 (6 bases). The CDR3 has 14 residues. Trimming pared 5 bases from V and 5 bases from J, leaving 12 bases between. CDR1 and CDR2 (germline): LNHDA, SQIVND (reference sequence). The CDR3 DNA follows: TGTGCCAGTAGTGAAACAGGGCTAAATGAAAAACTGTTTTTT. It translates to CASSETGLNEKLFF.

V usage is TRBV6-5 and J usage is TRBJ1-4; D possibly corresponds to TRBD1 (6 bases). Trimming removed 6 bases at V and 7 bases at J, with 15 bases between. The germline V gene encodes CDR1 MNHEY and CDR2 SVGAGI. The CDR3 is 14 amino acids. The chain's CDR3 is CASSPQGMTEKLFF. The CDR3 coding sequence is TGTGCCAGCAGCCCACAGGGAATGACTGAAAAACTGTTTTTT.